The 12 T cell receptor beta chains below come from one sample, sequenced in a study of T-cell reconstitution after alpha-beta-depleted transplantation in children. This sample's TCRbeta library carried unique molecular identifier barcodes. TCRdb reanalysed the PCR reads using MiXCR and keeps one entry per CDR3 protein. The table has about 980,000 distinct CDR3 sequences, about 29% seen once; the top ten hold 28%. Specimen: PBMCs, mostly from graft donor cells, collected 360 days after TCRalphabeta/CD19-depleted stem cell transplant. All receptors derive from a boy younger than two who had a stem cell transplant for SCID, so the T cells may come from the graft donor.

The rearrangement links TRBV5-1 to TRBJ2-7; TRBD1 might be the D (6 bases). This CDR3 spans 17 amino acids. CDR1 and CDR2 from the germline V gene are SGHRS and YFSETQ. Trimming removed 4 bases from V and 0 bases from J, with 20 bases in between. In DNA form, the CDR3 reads TGCGCCAGCAGCCGGAGAACTACAGGACAGCTCTCCTACGAGCAGTACTTC. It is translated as CASSRRTTGQLSYEQYF.

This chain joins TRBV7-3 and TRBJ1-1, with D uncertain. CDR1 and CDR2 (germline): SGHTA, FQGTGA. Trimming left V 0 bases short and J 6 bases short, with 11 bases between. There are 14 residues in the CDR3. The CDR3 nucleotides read TGTGCCAGCAGCTTAACTCATAGGTCCTCTGAAGCTTTCTTT. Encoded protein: CASSLTHRSSEAFF.

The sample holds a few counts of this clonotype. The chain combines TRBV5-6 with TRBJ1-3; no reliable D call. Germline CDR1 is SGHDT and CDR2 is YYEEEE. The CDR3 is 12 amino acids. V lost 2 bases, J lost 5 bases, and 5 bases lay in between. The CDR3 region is CASSFGRNTIYF. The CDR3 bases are TGTGCCAGCAGCTTCGGGCGAAACACCATATATTTT. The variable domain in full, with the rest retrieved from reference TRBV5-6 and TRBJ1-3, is DAGVTQSPTHLIKTRGQQVTLRCSPKSGHDTVSWYQQALGQGPQFIFQYYEEEERQRGNFPDRFSGHQFPNYSSELNVNALLLGDSALYLCASSFGRNTIYFGEGSWLTVV.

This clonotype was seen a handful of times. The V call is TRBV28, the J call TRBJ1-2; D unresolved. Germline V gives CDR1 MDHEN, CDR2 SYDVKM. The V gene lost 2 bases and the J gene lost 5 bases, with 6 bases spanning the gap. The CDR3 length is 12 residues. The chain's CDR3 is CASSLVAYGYTF. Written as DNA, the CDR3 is TGTGCCAGCAGTTTAGTGGCTTATGGCTACACCTTC.

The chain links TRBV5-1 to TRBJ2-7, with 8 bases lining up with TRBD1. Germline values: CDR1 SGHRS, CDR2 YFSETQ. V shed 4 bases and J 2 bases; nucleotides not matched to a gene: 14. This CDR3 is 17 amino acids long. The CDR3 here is CASSLWPTGATTYEQYF. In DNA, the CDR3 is TGCGCCAGCAGCCTCTGGCCGACAGGGGCCACGACCTACGAGCAGTACTTC.

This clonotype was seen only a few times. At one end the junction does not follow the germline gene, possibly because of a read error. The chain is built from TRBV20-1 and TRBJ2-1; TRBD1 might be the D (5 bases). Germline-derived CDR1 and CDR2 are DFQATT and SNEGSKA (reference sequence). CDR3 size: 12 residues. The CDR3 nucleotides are TGCAGCCCTAGGGGCAATCCCAATGCGCAGTTCTTC. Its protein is CSPRGNPNAQFF.

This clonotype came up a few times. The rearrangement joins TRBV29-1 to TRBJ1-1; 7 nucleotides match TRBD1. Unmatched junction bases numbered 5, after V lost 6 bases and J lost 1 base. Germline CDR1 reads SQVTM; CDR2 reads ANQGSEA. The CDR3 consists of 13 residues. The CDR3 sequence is CSVGGQQNTEAFF. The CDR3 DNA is TGCAGCGTAGGGGGACAGCAGAACACTGAAGCTTTCTTT.

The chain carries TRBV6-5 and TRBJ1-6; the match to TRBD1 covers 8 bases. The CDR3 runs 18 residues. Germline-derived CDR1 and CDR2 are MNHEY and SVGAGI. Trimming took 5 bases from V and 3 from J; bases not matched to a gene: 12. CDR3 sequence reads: CASSPRSGTGIYNSPLHF. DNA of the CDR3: TGTGCCAGCAGTCCTCGATCCGGGACAGGAATCTATAATTCACCCCTCCACTTT.

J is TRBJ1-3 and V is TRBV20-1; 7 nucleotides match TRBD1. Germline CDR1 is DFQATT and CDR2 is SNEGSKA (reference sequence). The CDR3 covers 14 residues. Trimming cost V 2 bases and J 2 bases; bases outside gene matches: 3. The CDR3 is CSARPGGTGNTIYF. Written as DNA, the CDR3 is TGCAGTGCTAGACCAGGGGGGACTGGAAACACCATATATTTT.

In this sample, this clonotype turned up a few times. CDR3 sequence reads: CASSDRPSYEQYF. CDR3 sequence (DNA): TGTGCCAGCTCTGACAGGCCATCCTACGAGCAGTACTTC. The gene calls are TRBV28 and TRBJ2-7; D perhaps matches TRBD1 (6 bases). The germline CDR1 and CDR2 sequences are MDHEN and SYDVKM. This CDR3 spans 13 amino acids. Trimming cost V 8 bases and J 1 base, with 12 bases left between them. The full variable domain, in which reference TRBV28 and TRBJ2-7 provide the parts outside the CDR3, is DVKVTQSSRYLVKRTGEKVFLECVQDMDHENMFWYRQDPGLGLRLIYFSYDVKMKEKGDIPEGYSVSREKKERFSLILESASTNQTSMYLCASSDRPSYEQYFGPGTRLTVT.

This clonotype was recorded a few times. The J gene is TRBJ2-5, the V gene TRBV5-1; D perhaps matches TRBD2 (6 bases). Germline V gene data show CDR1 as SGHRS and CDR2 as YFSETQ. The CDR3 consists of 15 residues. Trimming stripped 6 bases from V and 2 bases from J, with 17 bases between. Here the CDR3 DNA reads TGCGCCAGCACGCAAGTAGCGGCGCATCAAGAGACCCAGTACTTC. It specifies CASTQVAAHQETQYF.

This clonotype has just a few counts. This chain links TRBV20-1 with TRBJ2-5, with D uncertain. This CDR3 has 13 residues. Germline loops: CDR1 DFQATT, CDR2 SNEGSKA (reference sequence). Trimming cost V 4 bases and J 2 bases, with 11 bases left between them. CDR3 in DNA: TGCAGTGCTAAAGGGCTAGGGCAAGAGACCCAGTACTTC. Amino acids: CSAKGLGQETQYF.